This T cell receptor beta chain was sequenced for a study of T cells after yellow fever vaccination. Study findings and constraints: Abundant bulk-population clonotypes could contaminate the FACS-sorted repertoires. Weaker overall was a secondary response that nonetheless peaked faster, on day 5 versus 15. Clones that expanded after primary vaccination mostly reappeared after the booster (approximately 96% CD4, 80% to 90% CD8).

The germline CDR1 and CDR2 sequences are MGHRA and YSYEKL. The CDR3 is made up of 15 amino acids. Deletions cut 4 bases from V and 4 bases from J, with 13 bases between. Turning to this clonotype: The antigen is undetermined.

Researchers made TCR cDNA using 5'RACE template switching, and this step added a universal primer site and UMIs. MiXCR, run by TCRdb on the 5' RACE reads, gives a single entry per CDR3 protein. Of under 400,000 distinct CDR3 sequences listed, more than 9% are singletons. The chain recombines TRBV4-1 with TRBJ2-2; D unresolved. The clonotype comes from a man aged 18 to 30 who received the YFV17D yellow fever vaccine. Here the sequenced sample was PBMCs, taken on the day of the first yellow fever vaccination. The CDR3 sequence: CASSRPRTATGELFF. The CDR3 DNA sequence: TGCGCCAGCAGCCGCCCGAGGACGGCCACCGGGGAGCTGTTTTTT.